This T cell receptor beta chain stems from a study of cytomegalovirus exposure and HLA in healthy donors. From germline, CDR1 is MNHEY and CDR2 SVGAGI. This CDR3 has 15 amino acids. Trimming took off 6 bases at V and 0 bases at J, with 12 bases between the two ends. The PCR was carried out with 60 Vbeta primers and 13 Jbeta primers. Sequencing used immunoSEQ multiplex PCR; TCRdb keeps in-frame clones, though not all of them. The repertoire holds 150,000 to 180,000 clones, with 60% to 85% as singletons. The TCR originated in a woman in her thirties or forties in good health and CMV-seronegative. The source material was PBMCs. The rearrangement links TRBV6-5 to TRBJ1-5, with D perhaps matching TRBD1 (5 bases). The CDR3 DNA sequence: TGTGCCAGCAGCCCCACAGGCTATAGCAATCAGCCCCAGCATTTT. Translating it yields CASSPTGYSNQPQHF.